The 30 T cell receptor beta chains listed next were all sequenced from one sample in a study of T cell repertoires in cytomegalovirus infection. Their antigens remain unidentified. TCRdb fed the reads into MiXCR, producing one record per CDR3 protein. Of about 920,000 distinct CDR3 sequences listed, roughly 31% are singletons. Sequencing used cultured CD8+ T cells from PBMCs, obtained from culture after CMV antigen stimulation. These receptors were collected from a human donor in good health (CMV status not recorded). Some clones in this sample may be carry-over from other donors' samples.

The genes are TRBV7-6 and TRBJ1-1; 7 bases are shared with TRBD1. This CDR3 is built from 13 residues. With V trimmed by 5 bases and J by 3 bases, 3 bases remained unmatched. Germline values: CDR1 SGHVS, CDR2 FNYEAQ. DNA of the CDR3: TGTGCCAGCAGCGGCAGGGGGGACACTGAAGCTTTCTTT. Translation: CASSGRGDTEAFF. The whole variable domain, filled in from reference TRBV7-6 and TRBJ1-1, reads GAGVSQSPRYKVTKRGQDVALRCDPISGHVSLYWYRQALGQGPEFLTYFNYEAQQDKSGLPNDRFSAERPEGSISTLTIQRTEQRDSAMYRCASSGRGDTEAFFGQGTRLTVV.

A few counts support this clonotype. The V gene is TRBV4-3, the J gene TRBJ1-2; 7 nucleotides agree with TRBD1. Germline V gives CDR1 LGHNA, CDR2 YSLEER. J gave up 4 bases and V 0 bases, and 5 bases lay outside the gene matches. This CDR3 contains 15 residues. CDR3 amino acids: CASSQDPDRVYGYTF. CDR3 coding DNA: TGCGCCAGCAGCCAAGATCCAGACAGGGTCTATGGCTACACCTTC.

In this sample, this clonotype turned up many times. The chain uses TRBV7-9 and TRBJ1-1; 8 bases fit TRBD1. The CDR3 sequence is 15 residues long. Germline V gives CDR1 SEHNR, CDR2 FQNEAQ (reference sequence). The V gene end was trimmed by 6 bases and the J gene end by 5 bases; junction bases not matched to a gene: 11. The CDR3 protein is CASRPRDRLQTEAFF. Written as DNA, the CDR3 is TGTGCCAGCAGGCCAAGGGACAGGCTCCAGACTGAAGCTTTCTTT.

This chain joins TRBV6-1 and TRBJ2-7; D remains ambiguous. The CDR3 has 13 residues. V shed 2 bases and J shed 1 base, with 6 bases lying between them. CDR1 is MNHNS and CDR2 is SASEGT in the germline V gene. CDR3 protein: CASSETASYEQYV. The CDR3 bases are TGTGCCAGCAGTGAAACAGCGTCCTACGAGCAGTACGTC.

V gene TRBV12-3 or TRBV12-4 combines with J gene TRBJ2-2; no reliable D call. The V gene lost 10 bases and the J gene lost 3 bases, with 9 bases spanning the gap. The CDR3 sequence is 12 residues long. CDR3 residues: CATAVDTGELFF. The CDR3 nucleotides read TGTGCCACTGCTGTCGACACCGGGGAGCTGTTTTTT.

This clonotype was counted only a few times. The rearrangement links TRBV7-6 to TRBJ1-4, with a weak D call TRBD1 (5 bases). This CDR3 contains 13 residues. The germline V gene encodes CDR1 SGHVS and CDR2 FNYEAQ. V was cut by 0 bases and J by 7 bases, with 6 bases left in between. CDR3 protein: CASSLADSEKLFF. The CDR3 region has the DNA TGTGCCAGCAGCTTAGCTGACAGTGAAAAACTGTTTTTT.

The genes are TRBV10-3 and TRBJ1-1; possibly TRBD1 for D (5 bases). Trimming took 2 bases from V and 1 from J, leaving 14 bases between them. This CDR3 has 16 residues. CDR1 and CDR2 from the germline V gene are ENHRY and SYGVKD. CDR3 DNA: TGTGCCATCAGTGAGGTCGGTCGGGGGTGGAACACTGAAGCTTTCTTT. Translated, it gives CAISEVGRGWNTEAFF.

The table lists this clonotype with many counts. The chain recombines TRBV6-1 with TRBJ2-6; no reliable D call. The CDR3 consists of 16 residues. V lost 6 bases and J lost 0, with 12 bases in between. The V gene's germline CDR1 is MNHNS and CDR2 SASEGT. The CDR3 DNA follows: TGTGCCAGCAGCCCCGGTGCCAGCTCTGGGGCCAACGTCCTGACTTTC. Amino acids: CASSPGASSGANVLTF.

The chain carries TRBV27 and TRBJ2-3; D uncertain. V was cut by 1 base and J by 0 bases, with 17 bases left in between. This CDR3 has 18 residues. Germline loops: CDR1 MNHEY, CDR2 SMNVEV (reference sequence). DNA of the CDR3: TGTGCCAGCAGTTTATGGGGATTGGATAGCCTTAGCACAGATACGCAGTATTTT. Its protein is CASSLWGLDSLSTDTQYF.

The gene calls are TRBV7-9 and TRBJ1-1, with 8 bases identical to TRBD1. The V gene end was trimmed by 3 bases and the J gene end by 2 bases; junction bases not matched to a gene: 14. This CDR3 has 18 amino acids. Germline values: CDR1 SEHNR, CDR2 FQNEAQ (reference sequence). The CDR3 protein is CASSFSRDRPGLNTEAFF. Here the CDR3 DNA reads TGTGCCAGCAGCTTTAGCCGGGACAGGCCAGGCTTAAACACTGAAGCTTTCTTT. Full variable domain (rest looked up from reference TRBV7-9 and TRBJ1-1): DTGVSQNPRHKITKRGQNVTFRCDPISEHNRLYWYRQTLGQGPEFLTYFQNEAQLEKSRLLSDRFSAERPKGSFSTLEIQRTEQGDSAMYLCASSFSRDRPGLNTEAFFGQGTRLTVV.

The rearrangement uses TRBV15 and TRBJ2-7, with 7 nucleotides matching TRBD1. CDR1 is LNHNV and CDR2 is YYDKDF in the germline V gene (reference sequence). CDR3 length: 16 residues. J was trimmed by 3 bases and V by 0 bases; bases with no gene match: 8. In nucleotides, the CDR3 is TGTGCCACCAGCAGAGATGGGGAAAGGGGGCACTACGAGCAGTACGTC. This codes for CATSRDGERGHYEQYV.

This rearrangement joins TRBV4-1 to TRBJ1-1; TRBD1 agrees at 8 bases. Germline assignment: CDR1 MGHRA and CDR2 YSYEKL. The CDR3 has 15 amino acids. The ends lost 5 bases at V and 4 bases at J; junction bases unmatched: 9. The CDR3 loop is CASSFVHRGTTEAFF. CDR3 sequence (DNA): TGCGCCAGCAGCTTCGTTCACAGGGGGACCACTGAAGCTTTCTTT.

This clonotype was seen a handful of times. The chain has TRBV10-3 and TRBJ2-3; D is tentatively TRBD1 or TRBD2 (5 bases each). CDR1 and CDR2 (germline): ENHRY, SYGVKD. This CDR3 contains 16 residues. Trimming left V 0 bases short and J 4 bases short, with 14 bases between. The CDR3 loop is CAISESTRDRPDTQYF. The CDR3 DNA follows: TGTGCCATCAGTGAGTCGACACGGGACCGCCCAGATACGCAGTATTTT.

As regards this clonotype: A much larger clone lies one base from this, so it may be a read error. The rearrangement uses TRBV7-8 and TRBJ1-2; 7 bases are a match to TRBD1. Germline trimming cut 3 bases from V and 4 bases from J; bases unmatched to any gene: 14. The CDR3 spans 17 residues. From germline, CDR1 is SGHVS and CDR2 FQNEAQ. This CDR3 is CASSFFRGGDGLYGYTF. Written as DNA, the CDR3 is TGTGCCAGCAGCTTCTTCAGAGGGGGCGACGGCCTCTATGGCTACACCTTC.

In the case of this clonotype: At one of its ends the junction is not consistent with the germline gene, which may arise from a read error. The chain has TRBV27 and TRBJ1-6; possibly TRBD1 for D (6 bases). Germline assignment: CDR1 MNHEY and CDR2 SMNVEV (reference sequence). This CDR3 has 14 residues. The CDR3 DNA reads TGTGCCAGCACTTTAACAATACAGGGCGCACCCCTCCACTTT. This codes for CASTLTIQGAPLHF.

This chain joins TRBV5-6 and TRBJ2-7; 9 bases are a match to TRBD1. The junction had 8 bases not matched to a gene; V was cut back by 4 bases and J by 3 bases. Germline V gives CDR1 SGHDT, CDR2 YYEEEE. CDR3 length: 15 residues. The DNA for the CDR3 is TGTGCCAGCAGCGCGGGGGACAGGGTGGTCTACGAGCAGTACTTC. Translated, it gives CASSAGDRVVYEQYF.

The chain joins TRBV23-1 to TRBJ2-3; D gene uncertain. TRBV23-1 is an open reading frame, and its role is uncertain. V was cut by 2 bases and J by 0 bases, with 15 bases left in between. The CDR3 runs to 17 residues. The chain's CDR3 is CASSQISDRASTDTQYF. CDR3 DNA sequence: TGCGCCAGCAGTCAAATCTCGGACCGAGCTAGCACAGATACGCAGTATTTT.

J is TRBJ2-6 and V is TRBV4-1, with D maybe TRBD1 (6 bases). Trimming took off 4 bases at V and 2 bases at J, with 18 bases between the two ends. Germline V gene lookup returns CDR1 MGHRA and CDR2 YSYEKL. The CDR3 contains 18 residues. The CDR3: CASSPAATGGTGANVLTF. CDR3 nucleotide sequence: TGCGCCAGCAGCCCCGCCGCGACAGGTGGTACTGGGGCCAACGTCCTGACTTTC.

On this clonotype: The junction shows a germline mismatch at one end, possibly a read error. This chain connects TRBV19 to TRBJ2-3; D may correspond to TRBD1 or TRBD2 (5 bases each). Germline CDR1 is LNHDA and CDR2 is SQIVND (reference sequence). The CDR3 extends over 15 amino acids. CDR3 DNA sequence: TGTGCCAGTAGTATTTACCTCGGGGCCACAGATACGCAGTATTTC. It encodes CASSIYLGATDTQYF.

The J gene is TRBJ1-2, the V gene TRBV28; 8 bases map to TRBD1. With 7 bases clipped from V and 8 bases from J, the junction kept 15 bases outside the gene matches. Germline CDR1 is MDHEN and CDR2 is SYDVKM. This CDR3 spans 15 amino acids. The chain's CDR3 is CASTYSLRGRKGYTF. DNA of the CDR3: TGTGCCAGCACTTACTCCCTCAGGGGGCGTAAAGGCTACACCTTC.

This chain uses TRBV5-4 with TRBJ2-7; possibly TRBD1 or TRBD2 for D (6 bases each). From germline, CDR1 is SGHNT and CDR2 YYREEE (reference sequence). CDR3 length: 13 residues. V lost 4 bases and J 6 bases, leaving 14 bases between the germline ends. CDR3 sequence: CASSTGAEFEQYF. In DNA form, the CDR3 reads TGTGCCAGCAGCACGGGGGCGGAGTTCGAGCAGTACTTC.

The V call is TRBV20-1, the J call TRBJ2-3; a possible D gene is TRBD2 (7 bases). This CDR3 is 19 amino acids long. Between the trimmed V and J ends, which lost 1 base and 8 bases, there was a span of 31 bases. CDR1 is DFQATT, CDR2 SNEGSKA, per germline (reference sequence). CDR3 amino acids: CSARGPPRTRGLNEGTQYF. Here the CDR3 DNA reads TGCAGTGCTAGAGGCCCCCCCCGGACGCGGGGGCTGAACGAGGGTACGCAGTATTTT.

The genes are TRBV27 and TRBJ1-6, with D hard to call. Looked up from germline, CDR1 is MNHEY and CDR2 is SMNVEV (reference sequence). The CDR3 consists of 18 residues. V was cut by 5 bases and J by 2 bases, with 19 bases left in between. The CDR3 region is CASSPMTRRVTYNSPLHF. CDR3 DNA sequence: TGTGCCAGCAGTCCTATGACAAGGAGGGTCACCTATAATTCACCCCTCCACTTT.

This clonotype was seen more than once but under ten times. This chain joins TRBV6-2 or TRBV6-3 and TRBJ2-5; D might be TRBD2 (5 bases). V gave up 0 bases and J gave up 4 bases, with 9 bases separating them. The CDR3 contains 14 residues. The germline V gene encodes CDR1 MNHEY and CDR2 SVGEGT. The CDR3 loop is CASSYSEGRETQYF. CDR3 in DNA: TGTGCCAGCAGTTACTCGGAAGGGAGAGAGACCCAGTACTTC.

The CDR3 DNA reads as TGCAGTGCTACCTCCACAGGAGCGGGGAGCTACAATGAGCAGTTCTTC. It translates to CSATSTGAGSYNEQFF. The chain links TRBV20-1 to TRBJ2-1; TRBD2 agrees at 7 bases. Germline CDR1 is DFQATT and CDR2 is SNEGSKA (reference sequence). The CDR3 contains 16 residues. The V gene end was trimmed by 4 bases and the J gene end by 3 bases; junction bases not matched to a gene: 12.

This chain connects TRBV27 to TRBJ1-2; the D gene is possibly TRBD1 (5 bases). Germline V gene data show CDR1 as MNHEY and CDR2 as SMNVEV (reference sequence). The length of the CDR3 is 15 residues. V dropped 1 base and J dropped 4 bases, with 13 bases sitting between them. CDR3 in amino acids: CASSLYAGSFYGYTF. CDR3 DNA: TGTGCCAGCAGTTTATACGCAGGGAGCTTCTATGGCTACACCTTC.

Here the CDR3 reads CASSGRDRGYTEAFF. The CDR3 nucleotides are TGTGCCAGCAGTGGACGGGACAGGGGGTACACTGAAGCTTTCTTT. This chain connects TRBV2 to TRBJ1-1; 11 bases agree with TRBD1. The CDR3 is 15 amino acids. V was pared by 4 bases and J by 3 bases, with 4 bases of the junction left unmatched. From germline, CDR1 is SNHLY and CDR2 FYNNEI.

This chain links TRBV6-2 or TRBV6-3 with TRBJ2-3; 10 bases agree with TRBD2. The germline gives CDR1 MNHEY, CDR2 SVGEGT. The CDR3 runs 13 residues. V lost 10 bases and J lost 2; bases outside the gene matches: 3. The CDR3 bases are TGTGCCAATAGCGGGGGGATCACAGATACGCAGTATTTT. Residues: CANSGGITDTQYF.

The CDR3 sequence is CALGQPSKETQYF. For the CDR3, the DNA is TGTGCCCTCGGACAGCCCTCGAAAGAGACCCAGTACTTC. The J gene is TRBJ2-5, the V gene TRBV27, with D perhaps matching TRBD1 (6 bases). The CDR3 consists of 13 residues. V lost 11 bases and J 3 bases, leaving 16 bases between the germline ends. CDR1 is MNHEY, CDR2 SMNVEV, per germline (reference sequence).

The rearrangement links TRBV9 to TRBJ1-3; D may be TRBD1 (5 bases). Germline loops: CDR1 SGDLS, CDR2 YYNGEE. The CDR3 totals 15 residues. The germline V and J ends were trimmed by 3 bases and 5 bases, with 15 bases remaining between them. CDR3 coding DNA: TGTGCCAGCAGCGCACATCAGGGAGTACGAAACACCATATATTTT. Translation gives CASSAHQGVRNTIYF.